This TCR beta chain was sequenced for a study of T cell clonality in common variable immunodeficiency. Findings and limits, study-wide: Compared with controls, CVID subjects had fewer shared TCRbeta clones. Common variable immunodeficiency TCR beta sequences reportedly had fewer deletions and N-nucleotide insertions.

This clone came up many times. Its antigen is as yet unknown. The CDR3 goes on 3 residues after the read ends, and that part is filled in from the germline J gene. Patients and controls were mostly of Caucasian heritage. Sequencing input was equivalent genomic DNA from CVID and controls. Assay used: immunoSEQ multiplex PCR; TCRdb lists only in-frame clones, some missing. The record shows over 35,000 clones for this sample, with no singletons present. Germline V gene sequence: CDR1 MDHEN, CDR2 SYDVKM. V lost 1 base and J lost 3, with 9 bases in between. The CDR3 has 14 amino acids. The clonotype comes from a person aged 18 to 75 in good health. The rearrangement links TRBV28 to TRBJ1-1; tentatively, D is TRBD1 (6 bases). The sequencing sample was made of peripheral blood mononuclear cells. CDR3 loop: CASSLYREDTEAFF. Incomplete CDR3 DNA: TGTGCCAGCAGTTTATACAGGGAGGACACTGAA.